The TCR beta chain under discussion was sequenced for a study of blood T cells in healthy people across ages. Per sample, extraction of total RNA gave at least 5 micrograms in every case. It was with a sample-barcoded 5' primer and a J-beta primer mix that a second PCR of about 6 to 12 cycles was run. A single record per CDR3 protein comes from TCRdb applying MiXCR to the 5' RACE reads. The sample consists of about 640,000 distinct CDR3 sequences, roughly 50% of them appearing once. The ends were cut back, 3 bases at V and 0 bases at J, with 5 bases in the middle. Germline CDR1 SQVTM, CDR2 ANQGSEA. The CDR3 totals 12 residues. Whole-study results and caveats: Fewer expanded clones and more diversity marked long-lived versus aged donors.

As concerns this clonotype: Its antigen remains unidentified.

The V and J genes are TRBV29-1 and TRBJ2-5; D remains unclear. The receptor was derived from a man aged 55 to 70 in good health. The sample was blood. For the CDR3, the DNA is TGCAGCGTTGACGCTAACCAAGAGACCCAGTACTTC. This translates into CSVDANQETQYF.